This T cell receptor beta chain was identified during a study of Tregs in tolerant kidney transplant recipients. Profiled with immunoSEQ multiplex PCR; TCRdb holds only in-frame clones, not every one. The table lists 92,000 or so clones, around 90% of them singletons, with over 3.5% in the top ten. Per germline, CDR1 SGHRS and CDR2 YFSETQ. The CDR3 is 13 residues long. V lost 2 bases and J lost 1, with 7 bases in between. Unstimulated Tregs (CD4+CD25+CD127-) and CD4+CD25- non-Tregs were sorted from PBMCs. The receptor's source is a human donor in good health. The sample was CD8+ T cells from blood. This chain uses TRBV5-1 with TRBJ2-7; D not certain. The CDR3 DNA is TGCGCCAGCAGCTTCCGTGAGTCCTACGAGCAGTACTTC. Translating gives CASSFRESYEQYF. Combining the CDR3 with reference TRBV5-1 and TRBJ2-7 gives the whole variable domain KAGVTQTPRYLIKTRGQQVTLSCSPISGHRSVSWYQQTPGQGLQFLFEYFSETQRNKGNFPGRFSGRQFSNSRSEMNVSTLELGDSALYLCASSFRESYEQYFGPGTRLTVT.